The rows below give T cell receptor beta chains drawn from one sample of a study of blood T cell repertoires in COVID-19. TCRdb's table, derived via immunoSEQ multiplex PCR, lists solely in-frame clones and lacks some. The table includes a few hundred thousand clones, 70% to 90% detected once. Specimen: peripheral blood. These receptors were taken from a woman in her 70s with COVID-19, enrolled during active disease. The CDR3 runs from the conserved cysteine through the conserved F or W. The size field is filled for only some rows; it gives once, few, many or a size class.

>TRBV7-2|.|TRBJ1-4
CASSPETGRREKLFF
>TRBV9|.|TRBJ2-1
CASSVGTSGGNEQFF
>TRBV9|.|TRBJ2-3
CASSVAGQGTQYF
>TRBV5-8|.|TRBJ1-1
CASSWGQSGVEAFF
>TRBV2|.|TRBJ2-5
CASSGRENQETQYF
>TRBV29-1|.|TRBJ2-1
CSVPRGLYNEQFF
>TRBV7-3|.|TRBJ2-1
CASSTGLAGDEQFF
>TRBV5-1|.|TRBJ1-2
CASSLARQGAVYGYTF
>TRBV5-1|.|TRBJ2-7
CASSSGTGEVGYEQYF
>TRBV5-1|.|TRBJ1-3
CASSLGPRDSSGNTIYF
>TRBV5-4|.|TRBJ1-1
CASSSRTGRNTEAFF
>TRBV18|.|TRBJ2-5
CASSRLTGRRETQYF
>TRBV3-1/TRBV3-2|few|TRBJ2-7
CASSQGASGGEEQYF
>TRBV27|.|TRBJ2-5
CASSLGAGETQYF
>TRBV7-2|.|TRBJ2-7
CASSFGGEWEQYF
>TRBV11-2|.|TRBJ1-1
CASSSTTGTGLSEAFF
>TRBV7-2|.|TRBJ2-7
CASSLTPSAGGRYEQYF
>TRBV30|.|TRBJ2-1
CAGEGEIRDEQFF
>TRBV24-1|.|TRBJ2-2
CATSDLGAGTGELFF
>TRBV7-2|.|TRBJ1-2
CASSLVQGSNYGYTF
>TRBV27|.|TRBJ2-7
CASSLFQGSYEQYF
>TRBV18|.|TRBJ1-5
CASSDRDSNQPQHF
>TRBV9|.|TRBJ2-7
CASSPRDRIPYEQYF
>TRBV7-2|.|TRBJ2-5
CASSLVGTSGSQETQYF
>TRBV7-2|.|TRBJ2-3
CASRAFTDTQYF
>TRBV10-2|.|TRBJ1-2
CASSELTGEGYGYTF
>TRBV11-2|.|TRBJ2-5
CASSKAGAGETQYF
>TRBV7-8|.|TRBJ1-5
CASSFPEGRPQHF
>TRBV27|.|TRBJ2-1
CASSLSSSGIYNEQFF
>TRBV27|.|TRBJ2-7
CASSFSTVRSSYEQYF